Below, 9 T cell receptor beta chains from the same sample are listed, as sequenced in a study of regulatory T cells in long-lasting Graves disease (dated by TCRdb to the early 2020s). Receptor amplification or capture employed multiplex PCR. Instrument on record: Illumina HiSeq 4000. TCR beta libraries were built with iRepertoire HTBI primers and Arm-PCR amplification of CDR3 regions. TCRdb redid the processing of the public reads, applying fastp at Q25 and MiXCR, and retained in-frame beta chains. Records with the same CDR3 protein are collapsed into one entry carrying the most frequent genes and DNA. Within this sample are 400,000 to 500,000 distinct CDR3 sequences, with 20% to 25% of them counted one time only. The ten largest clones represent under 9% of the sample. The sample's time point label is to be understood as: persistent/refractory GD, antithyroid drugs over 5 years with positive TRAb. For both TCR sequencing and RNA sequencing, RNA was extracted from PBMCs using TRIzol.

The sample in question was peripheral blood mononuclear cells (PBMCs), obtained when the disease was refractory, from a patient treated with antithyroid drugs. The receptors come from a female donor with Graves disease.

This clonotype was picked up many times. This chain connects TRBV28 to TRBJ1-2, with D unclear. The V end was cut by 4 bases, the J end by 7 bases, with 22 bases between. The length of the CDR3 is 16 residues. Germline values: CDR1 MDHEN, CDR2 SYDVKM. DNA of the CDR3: TGTGCCAGCAGTTCTGGACCGACCAAAAAGTACTCTGGCTACACCTTC. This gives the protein CASSSGPTKKYSGYTF.

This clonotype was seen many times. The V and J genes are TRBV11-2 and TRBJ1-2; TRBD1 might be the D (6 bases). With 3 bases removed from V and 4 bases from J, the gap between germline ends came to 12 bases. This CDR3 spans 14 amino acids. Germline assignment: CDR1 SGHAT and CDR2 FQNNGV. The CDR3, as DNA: TGTGCCAGCAGCTTCATACAGGGCGCCTATGGCTACACCTTC. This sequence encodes CASSFIQGAYGYTF.

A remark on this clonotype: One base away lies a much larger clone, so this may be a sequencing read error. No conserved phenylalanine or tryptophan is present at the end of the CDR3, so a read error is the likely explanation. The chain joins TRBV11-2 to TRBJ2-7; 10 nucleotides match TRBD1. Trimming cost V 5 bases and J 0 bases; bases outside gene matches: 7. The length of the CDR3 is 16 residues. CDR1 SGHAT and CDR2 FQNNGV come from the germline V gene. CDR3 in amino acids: CASSPGQGESSYEQYL. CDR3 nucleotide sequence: TGTGCCAGCAGCCCTGGACAGGGGGAGAGCTCCTACGAGCAGTACTTA.

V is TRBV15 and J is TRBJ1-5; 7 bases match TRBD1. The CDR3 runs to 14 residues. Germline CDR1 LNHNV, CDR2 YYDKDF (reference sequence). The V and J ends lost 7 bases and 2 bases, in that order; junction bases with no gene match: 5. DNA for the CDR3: TGTGCCACCATCACTGACAGGGGCAATCAGCCCCAGCATTTT. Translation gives CATITDRGNQPQHF.

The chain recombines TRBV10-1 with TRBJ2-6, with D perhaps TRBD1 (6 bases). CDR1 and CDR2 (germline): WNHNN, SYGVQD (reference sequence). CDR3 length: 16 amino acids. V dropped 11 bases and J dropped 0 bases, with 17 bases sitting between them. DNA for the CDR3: TGCGCCGCACCAGGGGCACTAACCTCTGGGGCCAACGTCCTGACTTTC. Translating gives CAAPGALTSGANVLTF.

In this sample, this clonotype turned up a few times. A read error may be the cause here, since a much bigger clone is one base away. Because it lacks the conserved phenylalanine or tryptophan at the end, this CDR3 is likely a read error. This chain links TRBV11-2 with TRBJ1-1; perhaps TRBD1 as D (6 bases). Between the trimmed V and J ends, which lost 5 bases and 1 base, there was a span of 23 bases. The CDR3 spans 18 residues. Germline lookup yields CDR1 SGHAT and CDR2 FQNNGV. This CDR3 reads CASSPAESWTASNTEAFS. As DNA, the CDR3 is TGTGCCAGCAGCCCGGCAGAGTCATGGACAGCTTCGAACACTGAAGCTTTCTCT.

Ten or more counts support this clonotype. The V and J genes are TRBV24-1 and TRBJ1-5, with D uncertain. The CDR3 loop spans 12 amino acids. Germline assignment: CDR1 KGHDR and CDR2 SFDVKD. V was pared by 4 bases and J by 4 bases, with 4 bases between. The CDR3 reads CATSDQNQPQHF. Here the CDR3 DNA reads TGTGCCACCAGTGACCAGAATCAGCCCCAGCATTTT.

CDR3 coding DNA: TGTGCCAGCAGCTTGGCCCTGGGAGGGGGTGATGCGTACTTC. Translating it yields CASSLALGGGDAYF. The chain uses TRBV5-5 and TRBJ2-7; maybe TRBD2 (7 bases). Trimming took off 0 bases at V and 12 bases at J, with 19 bases between the two ends. The germline gives CDR1 SGHKS, CDR2 YYEKEE (reference sequence). The CDR3 extends over 14 amino acids.

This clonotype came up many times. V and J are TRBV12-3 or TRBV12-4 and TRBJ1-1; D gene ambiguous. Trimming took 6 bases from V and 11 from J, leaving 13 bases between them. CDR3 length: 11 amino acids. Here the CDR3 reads CASSQSLNAFF. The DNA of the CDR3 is TGTGCCAGCAGCCAATCACTGAACGCTTTCTTT.